This record concerns one T cell receptor (beta chain) sequence. Its antigen is not identified. An end of the junction differs from the germline gene, which may be a read error. CDR1 and CDR2 (germline): MNHNS, SASEGT. The CDR3 spans 15 residues. This sample is drawn from a study of esophageal squamous cell carcinoma under preoperative chemotherapy. Overall study results and limits: Tumor-infiltrating lymphocytes showed no significant post-chemotherapy TCR diversity increase, unlike peripheral T cells. Clonal contraction, more than amplification, hit abundant clones after paclitaxel-nedaplatin.

Time point meaning: before preoperative PTX-NDP chemotherapy. Before surgery, patients were given preoperative paclitaxel-nedaplatin chemotherapy. TCRdb processed the PCR reads anew with MiXCR; each CDR3 protein has one entry. The profile shows about 30,000 distinct CDR3 sequences, roughly 50% of them singletons. This chain joins TRBV6-1 and TRBJ2-3; TRBD2 matches 10 bases. The TCR comes from a human donor with esophageal squamous cell carcinoma. The donor label of this sample is uncertain. This material was acquired from a patient given preoperative chemotherapy. In DNA form, the CDR3 reads TGTGCCAGCAGGCGGACTAGCGGCTCCTACAATGAGCAGTACTTT. This encodes CASRRTSGSYNEQYF.